Sequencing of this T cell receptor beta chain was carried out in a study of blood T cell repertoires in COVID-19. Study-level background: The United States, Italy and Spain supplied acute and convalescent COVID-19 samples.

A Seattle source enrolled patients during active infection and followed them longitudinally. Original methodology: Amplification of reference gene primers provided the estimated nucleated cell counts. The protocol was immunoSEQ multiplex PCR, while the TCRdb copy is restricted to in-frame clones and leaves out a portion. From that table come the V and J calls and clone size; the DNA was used to work out D and trimming. The sample records over 150,000 clones, about 85% being singletons. V gave up 6 bases and J gave up 0 bases; unmatched junction bases: 7. Germline assignment: CDR1 MDHEN and CDR2 SYDVKM. This CDR3 is 16 amino acids long.

The chain links TRBV28 to TRBJ1-1; TRBD1 agrees at 10 bases. The receptor's source is a man aged 60-69 years with COVID-19, enrolled during active disease. Sample: peripheral blood. CDR3 in amino acids: CASSTGQGVLNTEAFF. CDR3 in DNA: TGTGCCAGCAGCACCGGACAGGGGGTACTGAACACTGAAGCTTTCTTT.